This TCR beta chain comes out of a study of cytomegalovirus exposure and HLA in healthy donors. Germline V gives CDR1 WSHSY, CDR2 SAAADI. V lost 2 bases to trimming and J lost 2 bases, with 7 bases between them. This CDR3 contains 14 residues. Note on this clone: The antigen is not known.

PCR was performed using 60 Vbeta and 13 Jbeta primers. Sequenced by immunoSEQ multiplex PCR; TCRdb stores in-frame clones only, minus some. The data contain approximately 160,000 clones, roughly 73% of them singletons. Study conclusions and caveats: The productive fraction for most TCR beta V segments was about 90% or about 30% in an earlier analysis.

The receptor was derived from a male donor in good health and CMV-seronegative. V and J are TRBV10-2 and TRBJ1-3, with a tentative D call TRBD1 (6 bases). The sequencing input was PBMCs. The CDR3 protein is CASSEQGTGNTIYF. The CDR3 coding sequence is TGCGCCAGCAGTGAGCAGGGGACTGGAAACACCATATATTTT.